The rows below give T cell receptor beta chains drawn from one sample of a study of shared clonotypes between healthy human individuals. Sequencing was performed with immunoSEQ multiplex PCR; in TCRdb, only in-frame clones are kept and a portion is missing. This table has about 1.5 million clones, around 97% appearing once. Input material: naive CD4+ T cells sorted from blood. The receptor set was obtained from a man aged 25 to 40 in good health. Both conserved end residues are part of each CDR3. A D gene is named only where the DNA matches it firmly. Only some rows state a clone size, as once, few, many or a class for expanded clones.

d_call: -; j_call: TRBJ1-1; v_call: TRBV19; clone_size: -; cdr3_nt: TGTGCCAGTTTTGGTCGGGGTATCCCAATGAACACTGAAGCTTTCTTT; cdr3_aa: CASFGRGIPMNTEAFF
d_call: -; j_call: TRBJ2-4; v_call: TRBV5-1; clone_size: -; cdr3_nt: TGCGCCAGCAGCTTGGAACCTGGGTTAGGATCCAAAAACATTCAGTACTTC; cdr3_aa: CASSLEPGLGSKNIQYF
d_call: -; j_call: TRBJ2-2; v_call: TRBV10-3; clone_size: -; cdr3_nt: TGTGCCATCAGTGAGTCTCTAGTTGCGAACACCGGGGAGCTGTTTTTT; cdr3_aa: CAISESLVANTGELFF
d_call: TRBD1; j_call: TRBJ1-5; v_call: TRBV19; clone_size: -; cdr3_nt: TGTGCCAGTACCTTCGACAGGGTGAGCAATCAGCCCCAGCATTTT; cdr3_aa: CASTFDRVSNQPQHF
d_call: TRBD2; j_call: TRBJ2-5; v_call: TRBV9; clone_size: -; cdr3_nt: TGTGCCAGCAGCCAGGGGACGCTAGCGGGAGGGCCGGGGGAGACCCAGTACTTC; cdr3_aa: CASSQGTLAGGPGETQYF
d_call: TRBD1; j_call: TRBJ2-7; v_call: TRBV27; clone_size: -; cdr3_nt: TGTGCCAGCAGTTCCGTAAACAGGGGCTACGAGCAGTACTTC; cdr3_aa: CASSSVNRGYEQYF
d_call: -; j_call: TRBJ2-1; v_call: TRBV11-3; clone_size: few; cdr3_nt: TGTGCCAGCAGCTTAGGCAATGAGCAGTTCTTC; cdr3_aa: CASSLGNEQFF
d_call: TRBD1; j_call: TRBJ2-3; v_call: TRBV7-9; clone_size: -; cdr3_nt: TGTGCCACCACGCTCGAAGACAGGGGGCCTGATACGCAGTATTTT; cdr3_aa: CATTLEDRGPDTQYF
d_call: -; j_call: TRBJ2-1; v_call: TRBV7-3; clone_size: -; cdr3_nt: TGTGCCAGCAGCTTACACGGGGCCTCCTACAATGAGCAGTTCTTC; cdr3_aa: CASSLHGASYNEQFF
d_call: -; j_call: TRBJ2-5; v_call: TRBV5-1; clone_size: -; cdr3_nt: TGCGCCAGCAGCGCAGCCCAGGGGTTGGAGACCCAGTACTTC; cdr3_aa: CASSAAQGLETQYF
d_call: -; j_call: TRBJ2-1; v_call: TRBV4-3; clone_size: -; cdr3_nt: TGCGCCAGCAGCCAAGATACCAGGAACAATGAGCAGTTCTTC; cdr3_aa: CASSQDTRNNEQFF
d_call: -; j_call: TRBJ2-1; v_call: TRBV18; clone_size: -; cdr3_nt: TGTGCCAGCTCACCACGGGCTTCCTTCGATGAGCAGTTCTTC; cdr3_aa: CASSPRASFDEQFF
d_call: TRBD1; j_call: TRBJ2-7; v_call: TRBV28; clone_size: once; cdr3_nt: TGTGCCAGCAGTCCCCCCGGGACAGCAACCGAGCAGTACTTC; cdr3_aa: CASSPPGTATEQYF
d_call: -; j_call: TRBJ2-1; v_call: TRBV11-2; clone_size: -; cdr3_nt: TGTGCCAGCACCCCCGGGTGGGACACCGCATACAATGAGCAGTTCTTC; cdr3_aa: CASTPGWDTAYNEQFF
d_call: -; j_call: TRBJ2-2; v_call: TRBV4-1; clone_size: -; cdr3_nt: TGCGCCAGCAGCCGTTCTGACTCCGGGGAGCTGTTTTTT; cdr3_aa: CASSRSDSGELFF
d_call: TRBD1; j_call: TRBJ2-7; v_call: TRBV10-3; clone_size: -; cdr3_nt: TGTGCCATCAGTGCCTGGACAGGCCGAGAACAGTACGAGCAGTACTTC; cdr3_aa: CAISAWTGREQYEQYF
d_call: -; j_call: TRBJ1-2; v_call: TRBV7-8; clone_size: -; cdr3_nt: TGTGCCAGCAGCTTAGGGACCGGTGGCTACACCTTC; cdr3_aa: CASSLGTGGYTF
d_call: -; j_call: TRBJ2-3; v_call: TRBV7-2; clone_size: -; cdr3_nt: TGTGCCAGCAGCCCCCGGACTGCCAGCACAGATACGCAGTATTTT; cdr3_aa: CASSPRTASTDTQYF
d_call: TRBD1; j_call: TRBJ1-3; v_call: TRBV6-1; clone_size: -; cdr3_nt: TGTGCCAGCAGTGAAGAAGACAGGGTAATAAACACCATATATTTT; cdr3_aa: CASSEEDRVINTIYF
d_call: -; j_call: TRBJ2-1; v_call: TRBV11-2; clone_size: -; cdr3_nt: TGTGCCAGCAGCTTAGTAACGGGAGCCCCCGAAGACAATGAGCAGTTCTTC; cdr3_aa: CASSLVTGAPEDNEQFF
d_call: -; j_call: TRBJ1-1; v_call: TRBV14; clone_size: -; cdr3_nt: TGTGCCAGCAGCCAAGATCGGAGCAGGGCCAACACTGAAGCTTTCTTT; cdr3_aa: CASSQDRSRANTEAFF
d_call: -; j_call: TRBJ2-7; v_call: TRBV5-4; clone_size: -; cdr3_nt: TGTGCCAGCAGCTTAAGGACGGGCTACGAGCAGTACTTC; cdr3_aa: CASSLRTGYEQYF
d_call: -; j_call: TRBJ2-7; v_call: TRBV5-1; clone_size: -; cdr3_nt: TGCGCCAGCAGCTTGGCCTGGGGTCGAAGCTACGAGCAGTACTTC; cdr3_aa: CASSLAWGRSYEQYF
d_call: -; j_call: TRBJ2-1; v_call: TRBV7-3; clone_size: -; cdr3_nt: TGTGCCAGCAGCTTAAGCAGGGGAGCCTACAATGAGCAGTTCTTC; cdr3_aa: CASSLSRGAYNEQFF
d_call: TRBD1; j_call: TRBJ2-2; v_call: TRBV6-6; clone_size: once; cdr3_nt: TGTGCCAGCAGTTACTCGGGACAGCTGACCGGGGAGCTGTTTTTT; cdr3_aa: CASSYSGQLTGELFF
d_call: -; j_call: TRBJ2-7; v_call: TRBV7-7; clone_size: once; cdr3_nt: TGTGCTAGCAGCTTATTCCTAGGTTCGTCCTACGAGCAGTACTTC; cdr3_aa: CASSLFLGSSYEQYF
d_call: -; j_call: TRBJ2-5; v_call: TRBV5-4; clone_size: -; cdr3_nt: TGTGCCAGCAAAGACCGACAGCAGGGGGAGACCCAGTACTTC; cdr3_aa: CASKDRQQGETQYF
d_call: -; j_call: TRBJ2-1; v_call: TRBV5-1; clone_size: -; cdr3_nt: TGCGCCAGCAGCTTGGCCCCTACGGTCAGCTCCTACAATGAGCAGTTCTTC; cdr3_aa: CASSLAPTVSSYNEQFF
d_call: -; j_call: TRBJ1-5; v_call: TRBV5-5; clone_size: -; cdr3_nt: TGTGCCAGCAGTCCGGCGGGGGATCAGCCCCAGCATTTT; cdr3_aa: CASSPAGDQPQHF
d_call: -; j_call: TRBJ1-3; v_call: TRBV9; clone_size: once; cdr3_nt: TGTGCCAGCAGCGTCGGTTCAGGTGGAAACACCATATATTTT; cdr3_aa: CASSVGSGGNTIYF
d_call: -; j_call: TRBJ2-1; v_call: TRBV4-1; clone_size: -; cdr3_nt: TGCGCCAGCAGCCAAGATTCCGCTAGTACCTACAATGAGCAGTTCTTC; cdr3_aa: CASSQDSASTYNEQFF
d_call: -; j_call: TRBJ2-5; v_call: TRBV18; clone_size: -; cdr3_nt: TGTGCCAGCTCACCAAGGACAAACTTGGGGGAGACCCAGTACTTC; cdr3_aa: CASSPRTNLGETQYF
d_call: TRBD1; j_call: TRBJ1-1; v_call: TRBV19; clone_size: -; cdr3_nt: TGTGCCAGTAGTATCCCCGACAGGGACACTGAAGCTTTCTTT; cdr3_aa: CASSIPDRDTEAFF
d_call: -; j_call: TRBJ2-1; v_call: TRBV14; clone_size: once; cdr3_nt: TGTGCCAGCAGCCAAGATTTTGGGTCTTCTAGTCTCGATGAGCAGTTCTTC; cdr3_aa: CASSQDFGSSSLDEQFF
d_call: TRBD1; j_call: TRBJ1-1; v_call: TRBV11-2; clone_size: -; cdr3_nt: TGTGCCAGCAGCACAAACAGGGGGCGCGTCGCTGAAGCTTTCTTT; cdr3_aa: CASSTNRGRVAEAFF
d_call: -; j_call: TRBJ1-5; v_call: TRBV4-1; clone_size: few; cdr3_nt: TGCGCCAGCAGCCAAGGCCTCGGTACTAGTCAGCCCCAGCATTTT; cdr3_aa: CASSQGLGTSQPQHF
d_call: TRBD2; j_call: TRBJ2-1; v_call: TRBV5-1; clone_size: -; cdr3_nt: TGCGCCAGCAGCCCGGGACTAGCGGGGGTTAATGAGCAGTTCTTC; cdr3_aa: CASSPGLAGVNEQFF
d_call: -; j_call: TRBJ1-2; v_call: TRBV25-1; clone_size: -; cdr3_nt: TGTGCCAGCAGTGGGACCTGGGGGGGGCCTGGCTACACCTTC; cdr3_aa: CASSGTWGGPGYTF
d_call: -; j_call: TRBJ2-7; v_call: TRBV9; clone_size: -; cdr3_nt: TGTGCCAGCAGCGTAGACAGGGCCGGTTACGAGCAGTACTTC; cdr3_aa: CASSVDRAGYEQYF
d_call: -; j_call: TRBJ1-1; v_call: TRBV5-1; clone_size: once; cdr3_nt: TGCGCCAGCAGCTTGAGGAGGCTAGGGGACACTGAAGCTTTCTTT; cdr3_aa: CASSLRRLGDTEAFF
d_call: TRBD1; j_call: TRBJ2-7; v_call: TRBV27; clone_size: -; cdr3_nt: TGTGCCAGCAGTTTATTCGGGACAGGGAGCTACGAGCAGTACTTC; cdr3_aa: CASSLFGTGSYEQYF
d_call: -; j_call: TRBJ2-7; v_call: TRBV19; clone_size: -; cdr3_nt: TGTGCCAGTAGTATGGGAGGTTCCCCCCTGGACGAGCAGTACTTC; cdr3_aa: CASSMGGSPLDEQYF
d_call: -; j_call: TRBJ2-2; v_call: TRBV28; clone_size: -; cdr3_nt: TGTGCCAGCAGTACCGACACCGGGGAGCTGTTTTTT; cdr3_aa: CASSTDTGELFF
d_call: -; j_call: TRBJ1-1; v_call: TRBV5-6; clone_size: -; cdr3_nt: TGTGCCAGCAGCTTGGGTAGAAGGGTCACTGAAGCTTTCTTT; cdr3_aa: CASSLGRRVTEAFF
d_call: -; j_call: TRBJ2-7; v_call: TRBV5-5; clone_size: -; cdr3_nt: TGTGCCAGCAGCGTTACAGGGGCGGGGTCCTACGAGCAGTACTTC; cdr3_aa: CASSVTGAGSYEQYF
d_call: -; j_call: TRBJ2-6; v_call: TRBV5-1; clone_size: few; cdr3_nt: TGCGCCAGCAGCTTGGTAATCTCTGGGGCCAACGTCCTGACTTTC; cdr3_aa: CASSLVISGANVLTF
d_call: TRBD1; j_call: TRBJ2-7; v_call: TRBV15; clone_size: -; cdr3_nt: TGTGCCACCAGGGGTCCGGGACAGGGTTCCTCCTACGAGCAGTACTTC; cdr3_aa: CATRGPGQGSSYEQYF
d_call: -; j_call: TRBJ2-1; v_call: TRBV11-2; clone_size: -; cdr3_nt: TGTGCCAGCAGCTTAGTACGGGGCTATGAGCAGTTCTTC; cdr3_aa: CASSLVRGYEQFF
d_call: -; j_call: TRBJ1-2; v_call: TRBV6-1; clone_size: -; cdr3_nt: TGTGCCAGCCTCTTCCTGTGGGGATCGTCTGGCTACACCTTC; cdr3_aa: CASLFLWGSSGYTF
d_call: -; j_call: TRBJ2-7; v_call: TRBV6-5; clone_size: -; cdr3_nt: TGTGCCAGCAGTGGGAACAGGCCTCCCTACGAGCAGTACTTC; cdr3_aa: CASSGNRPPYEQYF
d_call: -; j_call: TRBJ2-1; v_call: TRBV28; clone_size: -; cdr3_nt: TGTGCCAGCAGTTTAGCGGGATACGCCTACAATGAGCAGTTCTTC; cdr3_aa: CASSLAGYAYNEQFF
d_call: TRBD1; j_call: TRBJ1-4; v_call: TRBV5-1; clone_size: -; cdr3_nt: TGCGCCAGCAGCTTGGCCAGGGGGCCTAATGAAAAACTGTTTTTT; cdr3_aa: CASSLARGPNEKLFF
d_call: -; j_call: TRBJ2-1; v_call: TRBV11-2; clone_size: -; cdr3_nt: TGTGCCAGCAGCTTTATCATAAATGAGCAGTTCTTC; cdr3_aa: CASSFIINEQFF
d_call: TRBD1; j_call: TRBJ2-5; v_call: TRBV19; clone_size: -; cdr3_nt: TGTGCCAGTAGAATGCGGACAGGGGAAGAGACCCAGTACTTC; cdr3_aa: CASRMRTGEETQYF
d_call: -; j_call: TRBJ1-5; v_call: TRBV11-2; clone_size: -; cdr3_nt: TGTGCCAGCAGCTTCACCCAACAGAGACCAGATTACAATCAGCCCCAGCATTTT; cdr3_aa: CASSFTQQRPDYNQPQHF
d_call: -; j_call: TRBJ2-3; v_call: TRBV5-1; clone_size: -; cdr3_nt: TGCGCCAGCAGGACTAGTGGGGCCGGCACAGATACGCAGTATTTT; cdr3_aa: CASRTSGAGTDTQYF
d_call: TRBD1; j_call: TRBJ1-1; v_call: TRBV4-2; clone_size: -; cdr3_nt: TGTGCCAGCAGCCCCAAGGGGGACAGCTCGAACACTGAAGCTTTCTTT; cdr3_aa: CASSPKGDSSNTEAFF